Here is one T cell receptor (beta chain) with its context. This record comes from a study of blood T cell repertoires in COVID-19. Germline CDR1 LNHNV, CDR2 YYDKDF (reference sequence). V lost 0 bases, J lost 4 bases, and 3 bases stayed unmatched. This CDR3 has 15 residues. Sequencing was performed with immunoSEQ multiplex PCR; in TCRdb, only in-frame clones are kept and a portion is missing. Among roughly 180,000 clones listed, about 88% were seen once. This sequence originates from a man aged 70 or older with active or convalescent COVID-19. V gene TRBV15 combines with J gene TRBJ1-5, with 7 bases aligning to TRBD1. Sequencing input: peripheral blood. CDR3 residues: CATSRETGRNQPQHF. The CDR3 DNA reads TGTGCCACCAGCAGAGAGACAGGGCGAAATCAGCCCCAGCATTTT.